This TCR beta chain was retrieved from a study of T cells in Graves' hyperthyroidism and ophthalmopathy. Researchers defined stable Graves' hyperthyroidism as no ophthalmopathy progression within 18 months. Newly diagnosed patients aged 18 to 65 had hyperthyroidism of under 2 months' duration. The CDR3 extends over 12 amino acids. Trimming stripped 2 bases from V and 10 bases from J, with 9 bases between. Germline lookup yields CDR1 MNHEY and CDR2 SVGAGI. Study results and caveats: The majority of expanded thyroid clonotypes above 0.001 also appeared in blood.

To note about this clonotype: The antigen is not known.

Amplification targeted TCR beta CDR3 regions from RNA transcripts. During a first-round RT-PCR of the TCR CDR3, the HTBI primer set was used. From the multiplex PCR reads, TCRdb called clonotypes with MiXCR, one entry per CDR3 protein. The sample lists roughly 380,000 distinct CDR3 sequences; around 13% were seen once. This sequence was found in a woman younger than 35 with Graves' hyperthyroidism. Specimen: blood. J is TRBJ2-1 and V is TRBV6-5; no firm D call. The CDR3 here is CASSYVGREQFF. The CDR3 DNA follows: TGTGCCAGCAGTTACGTAGGCCGGGAGCAGTTCTTC.